The 17 T cell receptor beta chains listed next were all sequenced from one sample in a study of human T cells and chemical hapten exposure. TCRdb recomputed calls from the RACE reads with MiXCR, one row per CDR3 protein. The table includes about 53,000 distinct CDR3 sequences, roughly 10% detected once. The time point here: pre-sensitization, week 0. Treatment indicated: therapeutic diphenylcyclopropenone sensitization with weekly scalp DPC. Material: whole blood, obtained in connection with sensitization to the hapten diphenylcyclopropenone (DPC). These TCRs come from a man in his forties with alopecia areata. Some clones in this sample may be carry-over from other donors' samples.

This clonotype was detected ten times or more. The V call is TRBV7-8, the J call TRBJ2-2, with TRBD1 identical over 9 bases. CDR1 is SGHVS, CDR2 FQNEAQ, per germline. The CDR3 totals 15 residues. V lost 3 bases, J lost 7 bases, and 6 bases stayed unmatched. For the CDR3, the DNA is TGTGCCAGCAGCTTGGGACAGGGCCGCGTCGGGGAGCTGTTTTTT. Protein: CASSLGQGRVGELFF.

J is TRBJ2-7 and V is TRBV2; D may be TRBD2 (6 bases). Trimming shortened V by 8 bases and J by 9 bases, and 14 bases separated the two germline ends. Germline V gene lookup returns CDR1 SNHLY and CDR2 FYNNEI. This CDR3 has 11 amino acids. CDR3 residues: CASLGTVRQYF. The CDR3 DNA is TGTGCCAGCCTAGGGACTGTGCGGCAGTACTTC.

This clonotype was recorded at least ten times. The CDR3 DNA follows: TGTGCCAGCAGTTTTATAACCCCGACGATACCCTCTGAAGCTTTCTTT. It encodes CASSFITPTIPSEAFF. The genes are TRBV28 and TRBJ1-1; D is uncertain. Germline values: CDR1 MDHEN, CDR2 SYDVKM. The CDR3 extends over 16 amino acids. The V end lost 3 bases, the J end lost 6 bases, and 20 bases lay between the germline ends. Supplemented by reference TRBV28 and TRBJ1-1, the full variable domain reads DVKVTQSSRYLVKRTGEKVFLECVQDMDHENMFWYRQDPGLGLRLIYFSYDVKMKEKGDIPEGYSVSREKKERFSLILESASTNQTSMYLCASSFITPTIPSEAFFGQGTRLTVV.

The V and J genes are TRBV9 and TRBJ2-2; D remains ambiguous. Trimming stripped 3 bases from V and 0 bases from J, with 9 bases between. This CDR3 region has 15 residues. Germline assignment: CDR1 SGDLS and CDR2 YYNGEE. The CDR3 region is CASSGAGANTGELFF. The CDR3 DNA is TGTGCCAGCAGCGGTGCCGGAGCGAACACCGGGGAGCTGTTTTTT.

Points on this clonotype: Being one base from a much bigger clone, this may be a read error. The chain has TRBV28 and TRBJ2-7, with D perhaps matching TRBD1 (6 bases). CDR1 MDHEN and CDR2 SYDVKM come from the germline V gene. CDR3 size: 13 residues. The V gene lost 7 bases and the J gene lost 1 base, with 11 bases spanning the gap. The CDR3 DNA follows: TGTGCCAGCACCAAAGGGGGTTCCTACGAGCAGTACTTC. Its protein product is CASTKGGSYEQYF.

This clonotype was counted only a few times. The junction departs from germline at one end; a sequencing error may be responsible. The rearrangement joins TRBV5-1 to TRBJ2-1; D remains unclear. Germline assignment: CDR1 SGHRS and CDR2 YFSETQ. The CDR3 has 14 residues. CDR3 DNA sequence: TGCACCAGCAGCACCGACTCCTCCTACAATGAGCAGTTCTTC. Translating gives CTSSTDSSYNEQFF.

The rearrangement joins TRBV11-3 to TRBJ1-3, with 9 bases aligning to TRBD1. With V trimmed by 5 bases and J by 3 bases, 8 bases remained unmatched. The CDR3 sequence is 16 residues long. CDR1 and CDR2 (germline): SGHNT, YENEEA. Here the CDR3 reads CASSPRTGEVGNTIYF. DNA for the CDR3: TGTGCCAGCAGCCCTCGGACAGGGGAGGTTGGAAACACCATATATTTT.

This clonotype was detected a few times. This chain connects TRBV11-1 to TRBJ2-1, with D perhaps given as TRBD1 or TRBD2 (6 bases each). CDR1 is SGHAT and CDR2 is FQDESV in the germline V gene (reference sequence). Between the trimmed V and J ends, which lost 4 bases and 7 bases, there was a span of 14 bases. The CDR3 is 14 amino acids. This CDR3 reads CASSSNTGRNEQFF. DNA of the CDR3: TGTGCCAGCAGCTCCAATACAGGGAGGAATGAGCAGTTCTTC.

In this sample, this clonotype turned up many times. The chain carries TRBV5-4 and TRBJ2-1, with 11 bases identical to TRBD2. V gave up 3 bases and J gave up 4 bases; unmatched junction bases: 6. The length of the CDR3 is 16 residues. CDR1 and CDR2 from the germline V gene are SGHNT and YYREEE (reference sequence). CDR3 sequence: CASSWGGTSGYNEQFF. Here the CDR3 DNA reads TGTGCCAGCAGCTGGGGGGGGACTAGCGGATACAATGAGCAGTTCTTC. Variable domain in full (rest from reference TRBV5-4 and TRBJ2-1): ETGVTQSPTHLIKTRGQQVTLRCSSQSGHNTVSWYQQALGQGPQFIFQYYREEENGRGNFPPRFSGLQFPNYSSELNVNALELDDSALYLCASSWGGTSGYNEQFFGPGTRLTVL.

There are many counts of this clonotype. V is TRBV6-2 or TRBV6-3 and J is TRBJ2-1, with 8 positions matching TRBD1. V shed 6 bases, J shed 4 bases, and the junction held 8 bases outside the gene matches. The germline V gene encodes CDR1 MNHEY and CDR2 SVGEGT. The CDR3 covers 15 residues. CDR3 sequence reads: CASSLQGESYNEQFF. CDR3 DNA: TGTGCCAGCAGCCTACAGGGGGAGTCTTACAATGAGCAGTTCTTC.

In this sample, this clonotype turned up a few times. The V and J genes are TRBV5-1 and TRBJ1-1; 8 nucleotides match TRBD1. Unmatched junction bases numbered 6, after V lost 3 bases and J lost 5 bases. This CDR3 comprises 14 residues. Germline CDR1 is SGHRS and CDR2 is YFSETQ. CDR3 coding DNA: TGCGCCAGCAGCTCGACAGGGGTGAGGACTGAAGCTTTCTTT. Translated: CASSSTGVRTEAFF.

The V and J genes are TRBV7-2 and TRBJ2-6, with TRBD2 as a possible D gene (6 bases). Germline CDR1 is SGHTA and CDR2 is FQGNSA. V gave up 3 bases and J gave up 1 base, with 13 bases separating them. The CDR3 totals 17 residues. CDR3 nucleotides: TGTGCCAGCAGCTTGTTCCGGGGGAGGTCTGGGGCCAACGTCCTGACTTTC. Translating gives CASSLFRGRSGANVLTF.

This clonotype came up many times. V usage is TRBV7-2 and J usage is TRBJ2-1, with TRBD2 identical over 16 bases. This CDR3 region has 16 residues. The ends lost 5 bases at V and 14 bases at J; junction bases unmatched: 12. The germline CDR1 and CDR2 sequences are SGHTA and FQGNSA. The CDR3 reads CASSPQPGLAGGPKFF. CDR3 DNA: TGTGCCAGCAGCCCCCAACCGGGACTAGCGGGAGGGCCCAAGTTCTTC.

In its sample, this clonotype was seen many times. The chain has TRBV27 and TRBJ2-3, with D perhaps matching TRBD1 (6 bases). V lost 7 bases, J lost 6 bases, and 17 bases lay in between. Looked up from germline, CDR1 is MNHEY and CDR2 is SMNVEV (reference sequence). This CDR3 region has 14 residues. The CDR3: CASTPVGATDTQYF. The CDR3 bases are TGTGCCAGCACCCCCGTGGGGGCCACGGATACGCAGTATTTT.

This sequence joins TRBV18 and TRBJ1-6, with 8 bases matching TRBD1. This CDR3 is built from 14 residues. Germline V CDR1 and CDR2: KGHSH, LQKENI. Trimming cost V 2 bases and J 12 bases; bases outside gene matches: 6. The CDR3 DNA reads as TGTGCCAGCTCACCAAACGGACAGGGTGAACCCCTCCACTTT. Residues: CASSPNGQGEPLHF.

The sample holds many counts of this clonotype. The chain joins TRBV12-3 or TRBV12-4 to TRBJ1-6, with D possibly being TRBD1 (5 bases). Deletions cut 2 bases from V and 7 bases from J, with 9 bases between. The CDR3 consists of 14 residues. CDR3 DNA sequence: TGTGCCAGCAGTTTACGGGGGTACAATTCACCCCTCCACTTT. Translating gives CASSLRGYNSPLHF.

The chain is built from TRBV12-5 and TRBJ2-5, with 11 bases matching TRBD1. Germline CDR1 reads LGHNT; CDR2 reads FRNRAP. The trim removed 6 bases at V and 5 bases at J, leaving 5 bases unmatched. This CDR3 is built from 14 residues. CDR3 sequence reads: CASGRGQGAETQYF. The CDR3 coding sequence is TGTGCTAGTGGCCGCGGACAGGGGGCCGAGACCCAGTACTTC.